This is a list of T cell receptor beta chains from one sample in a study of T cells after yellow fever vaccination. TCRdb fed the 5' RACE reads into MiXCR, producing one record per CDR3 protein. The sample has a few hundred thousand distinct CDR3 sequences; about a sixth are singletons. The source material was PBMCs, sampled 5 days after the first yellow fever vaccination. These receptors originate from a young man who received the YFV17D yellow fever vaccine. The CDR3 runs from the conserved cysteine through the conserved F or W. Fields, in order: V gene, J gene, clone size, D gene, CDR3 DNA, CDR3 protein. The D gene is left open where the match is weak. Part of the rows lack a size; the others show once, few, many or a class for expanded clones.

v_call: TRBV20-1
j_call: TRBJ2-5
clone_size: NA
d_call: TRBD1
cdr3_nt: TGCAGTGCCGTCGACAGGGTGGAGACCCAGTACTTC
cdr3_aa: CSAVDRVETQYF

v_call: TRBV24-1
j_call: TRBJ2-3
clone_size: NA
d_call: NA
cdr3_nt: TGTGCCACCAGTGATTGGGCAGATACGCAGTATTTT
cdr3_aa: CATSDWADTQYF

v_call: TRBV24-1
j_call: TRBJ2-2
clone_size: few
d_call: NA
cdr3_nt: TGTGCCACCAGTGATACGGGACCCTACACCGGGGAGCTGTTTTTT
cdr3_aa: CATSDTGPYTGELFF

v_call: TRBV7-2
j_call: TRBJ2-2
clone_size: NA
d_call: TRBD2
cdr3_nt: TGTGCCAGCAGCTTAGGTCTCGGGAGGGCCGGGGAGCTGTTTTTT
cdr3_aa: CASSLGLGRAGELFF

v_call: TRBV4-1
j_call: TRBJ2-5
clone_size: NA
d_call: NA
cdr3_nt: TGCGCCAGCAGCCAACGGACATCGCCCGCGGAGACCCAGTACTTC
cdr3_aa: CASSQRTSPAETQYF

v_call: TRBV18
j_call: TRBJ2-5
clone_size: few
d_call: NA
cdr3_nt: TGTGCCAGCTCACCCTTGGACAGCCTACAAGAGACCCAGTACTTC
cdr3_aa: CASSPLDSLQETQYF

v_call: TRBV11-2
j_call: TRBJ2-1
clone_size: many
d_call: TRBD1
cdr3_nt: TGTGCCAGCAGCCGACAGGGGGGGAACAATGAGCAGTTCTTC
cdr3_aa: CASSRQGGNNEQFF

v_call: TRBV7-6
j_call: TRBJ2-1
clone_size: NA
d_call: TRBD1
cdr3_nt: TGTGCCAGCAGCTTTAAGGTGGCCCCTCCGGGACAGGGCTACAATGAGCAGTTCTTC
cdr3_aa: CASSFKVAPPGQGYNEQFF

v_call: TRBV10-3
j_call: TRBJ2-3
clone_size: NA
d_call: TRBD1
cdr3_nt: TGTGCCTTCAGTCCGAATAACCGGGACAGGGTATCAGCAGATACGCAGTATTTT
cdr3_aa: CAFSPNNRDRVSADTQYF

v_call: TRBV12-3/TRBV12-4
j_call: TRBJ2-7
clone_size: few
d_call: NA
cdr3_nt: TGTGCCAGCATGACGACAGGATCCCACGAGCAGTACTTC
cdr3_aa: CASMTTGSHEQYF

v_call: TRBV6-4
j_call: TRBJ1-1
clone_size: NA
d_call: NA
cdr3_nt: TGTGCCAGCATCCGGATGAACACTGAAGCTTTCTTT
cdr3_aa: CASIRMNTEAFF

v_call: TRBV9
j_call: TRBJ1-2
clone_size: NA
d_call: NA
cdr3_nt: TGTGCCAGCAGCACCTCGACAGGCCCCTATGGCTACACCTTC
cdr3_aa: CASSTSTGPYGYTF

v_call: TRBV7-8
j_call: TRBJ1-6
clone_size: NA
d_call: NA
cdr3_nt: TGTGCCAGCAGCTTAGGTGGCAGGCTAAGGGGGTCACCCCTCCACTTT
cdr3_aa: CASSLGGRLRGSPLHF

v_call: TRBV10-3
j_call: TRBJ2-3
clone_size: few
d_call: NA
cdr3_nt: TGTGCCATCAGTGAAGGGCAAACTAACACAGATACGCAGTATTTT
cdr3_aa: CAISEGQTNTDTQYF

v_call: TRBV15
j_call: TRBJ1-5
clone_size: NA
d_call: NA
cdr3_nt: TGTGCCACCAGCGGAGATCGTCTTTTCCAGCCCCAGCATTTT
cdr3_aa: CATSGDRLFQPQHF

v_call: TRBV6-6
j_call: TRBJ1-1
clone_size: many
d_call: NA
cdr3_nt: TGTGCCAGCAGTTATGTAAGGGACACTGAAGCTTTCTTT
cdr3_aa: CASSYVRDTEAFF

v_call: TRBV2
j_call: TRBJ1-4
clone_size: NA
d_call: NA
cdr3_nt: TGTGCCAGCAGTGTAATACAAACAACTAATGAAAAACTGTTTTTT
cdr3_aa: CASSVIQTTNEKLFF

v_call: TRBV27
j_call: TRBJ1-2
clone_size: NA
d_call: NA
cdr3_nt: TGTGCCAGCAGTTTATCCTGGGGGGGGTTCGGCTACACCTTC
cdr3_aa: CASSLSWGGFGYTF

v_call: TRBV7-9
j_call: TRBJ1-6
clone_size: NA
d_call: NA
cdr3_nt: TGTGCCAGCAGCTTAGGGACGGTTCGAAATTCACCCCTCCACTTT
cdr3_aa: CASSLGTVRNSPLHF

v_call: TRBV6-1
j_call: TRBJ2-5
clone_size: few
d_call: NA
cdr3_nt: TGTGCCAGCACCACCCAGGCCAAGGTCTGGACGGAGACCCAGTACTTC
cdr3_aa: CASTTQAKVWTETQYF

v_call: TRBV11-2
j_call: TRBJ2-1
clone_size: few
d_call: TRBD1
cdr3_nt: TGTGCCAGCAGCTCCCACGGGACAGCTTACAATGAGCAGTTCTTC
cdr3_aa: CASSSHGTAYNEQFF

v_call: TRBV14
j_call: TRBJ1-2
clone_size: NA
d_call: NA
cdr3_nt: TGTGCCAGCAGCCAAGGGCAGATCCTACGGTATGGCTACACCTTC
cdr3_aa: CASSQGQILRYGYTF

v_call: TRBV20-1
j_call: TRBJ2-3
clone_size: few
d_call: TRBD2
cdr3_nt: TGCAGTGCTAGAGATCACGGGGGGGCCCCAGATACGCAGTATTTT
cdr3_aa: CSARDHGGAPDTQYF

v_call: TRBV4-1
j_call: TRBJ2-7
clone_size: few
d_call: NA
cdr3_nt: TGCGCCAGCAGCCAAGTAGTTGGTAGCACCTACGAGCAGTACTTC
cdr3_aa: CASSQVVGSTYEQYF

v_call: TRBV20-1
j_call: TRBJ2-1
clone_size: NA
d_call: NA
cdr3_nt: TGCAGTGCTACGGACTATGGGTCGGTAAATGAGCAGTTCTTC
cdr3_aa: CSATDYGSVNEQFF

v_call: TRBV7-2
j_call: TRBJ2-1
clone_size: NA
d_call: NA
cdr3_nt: TGTGCCAGCAGCTTAGCTGGAGCTAGGAACAATGAGCAGTTCTTC
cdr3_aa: CASSLAGARNNEQFF

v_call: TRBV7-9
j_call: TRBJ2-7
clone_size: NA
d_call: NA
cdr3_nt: TGTGCCAGCAGCTCCAAGGCCCCCGGCTACGAGCAGTACTTC
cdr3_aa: CASSSKAPGYEQYF

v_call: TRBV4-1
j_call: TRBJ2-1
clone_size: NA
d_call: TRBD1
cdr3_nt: TGCGCCAGCAGCCAGTTGACAGGGGCTGGCTCCTACAATGAGCAGTTCTTC
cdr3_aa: CASSQLTGAGSYNEQFF

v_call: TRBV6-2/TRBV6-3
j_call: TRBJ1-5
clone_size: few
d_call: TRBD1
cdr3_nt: TGTGCCAGCAGTATCCGGACAGGGTCTCAGCCCCAGCATTTT
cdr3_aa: CASSIRTGSQPQHF

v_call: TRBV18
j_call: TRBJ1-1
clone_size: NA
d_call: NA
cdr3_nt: TGTGCCAGCTCACCACCGGCCTCTTGGGACACTGAAGCTTTCTTT
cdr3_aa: CASSPPASWDTEAFF

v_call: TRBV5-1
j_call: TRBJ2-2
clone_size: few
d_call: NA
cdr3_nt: TGCGCCAGCAGCTTCACGGGGTTGACGACCGGGGAGCTGTTTTTT
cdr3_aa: CASSFTGLTTGELFF

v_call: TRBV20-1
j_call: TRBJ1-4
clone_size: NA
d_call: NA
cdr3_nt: TGCAGTGCTAGAGATCTCAGGACTGAGAATGAAAAACTGTTTTTT
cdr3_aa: CSARDLRTENEKLFF